This TCR beta chain was sequenced for a study of T cell changes during pregnancy in multiple sclerosis. Some clones are missing from TCRdb's copy, which holds only in-frame ones; the method was immunoSEQ multiplex PCR. The repertoire consists of tens of thousands of clones, with approximately 90% occurring once and the leading ten covering about 0.91%. V lost 0 bases and J lost 1; bases outside the gene matches: 10. From germline, CDR1 is MNHEY and CDR2 SMNVEV (reference sequence). The CDR3 has 18 amino acids. This sequence originates from a female donor with multiple sclerosis, enrolled in a pregnancy study. This material consisted of peripheral blood, taken before pregnancy. The J gene is TRBJ2-7, the V gene TRBV27; 9 bases match TRBD1. The DNA of the CDR3 is TGTGCCAGCAGTTTATCGGGTTTACAGGGGGCCTGGTCCTACGAGCAGTACTTC. Translated, it gives CASSLSGLQGAWSYEQYF.